A selection of T cell receptor beta chains follows, all from one sample in a study of blood T cells in healthy people across ages. TCRdb reprocessed the 5' RACE reads via MiXCR and lists one record per CDR3 protein. The data show about 780,000 distinct CDR3 sequences, about 46% seen once. The sequencing input was blood. These receptor sequences come from an elderly man in good health. CDR3s include the opening cysteine and the closing phenylalanine or tryptophan. A D gene is named only where the DNA matches it firmly. Expanded clones get a size class; other rows say once, few or many, or leave the size out.

V gene: TRBV5-1
D gene: -
J gene: TRBJ2-1
clone size: once
CDR3 protein: CASSATGLRMDEQFF
CDR3 DNA: TGCGCCAGCAGCGCCACGGGACTGAGAATGGATGAGCAGTTCTTC

V gene: TRBV2
D gene: TRBD1
J gene: TRBJ2-5
clone size: few
CDR3 protein: CASRTGIGVIKTQYF
CDR3 DNA: TGTGCCAGCAGGACAGGGATCGGAGTCATAAAGACCCAGTACTTC

V gene: TRBV28
D gene: -
J gene: TRBJ2-4
clone size: many
CDR3 protein: CASSLLGQTAKNIQYF
CDR3 DNA: TGTGCCAGCAGTTTATTGGGTCAAACGGCCAAAAACATTCAGTACTTC

V gene: TRBV5-1
D gene: -
J gene: TRBJ2-2
clone size: -
CDR3 protein: CASSLLVSGNTGELFF
CDR3 DNA: TGCGCCAGCAGCTTGTTAGTTAGCGGGAACACCGGGGAGCTGTTTTTT

V gene: TRBV12-3/TRBV12-4
D gene: -
J gene: TRBJ1-1
clone size: many
CDR3 protein: CASSLLGVDTEAFF
CDR3 DNA: TGTGCCAGCAGTTTACTCGGGGTGGACACTGAAGCTTTCTTT

V gene: TRBV30
D gene: -
J gene: TRBJ2-3
clone size: -
CDR3 protein: CARSPRLDTQYF
CDR3 DNA: TGTGCCCGGAGTCCTCGACTGGATACGCAGTATTTT

V gene: TRBV18
D gene: -
J gene: TRBJ2-4
clone size: -
CDR3 protein: CASSPTRGKNIQYF
CDR3 DNA: TGTGCCAGCTCACCGACGAGGGGTAAAAACATTCAGTACTTC

V gene: TRBV5-6
D gene: -
J gene: TRBJ2-1
clone size: once
CDR3 protein: CASSPLRGTPNEQFF
CDR3 DNA: TGTGCCAGCAGCCCCTTGCGAGGAACCCCCAATGAGCAGTTCTTC

V gene: TRBV5-5
D gene: -
J gene: TRBJ2-5
clone size: -
CDR3 protein: CASSSGLEGSSEQYF
CDR3 DNA: TGTGCCAGCAGTTCCGGGTTAGAGGGGTCGAGTGAGCAGTACTTC

V gene: TRBV6-6
D gene: -
J gene: TRBJ1-1
clone size: few
CDR3 protein: CASSTTRDTEAFF
CDR3 DNA: TGTGCCAGCAGCACCACTCGGGACACTGAAGCTTTCTTT

V gene: TRBV5-1
D gene: -
J gene: TRBJ1-2
clone size: once
CDR3 protein: CASSWEGSLGYGYTF
CDR3 DNA: TGCGCCAGCAGCTGGGAGGGGTCTCTAGGCTATGGCTACACCTTC

V gene: TRBV6-2/TRBV6-3
D gene: TRBD1
J gene: TRBJ1-5
clone size: -
CDR3 protein: CASSITGGHQPQHF
CDR3 DNA: TGTGCCAGCAGCATCACAGGGGGCCATCAGCCCCAGCATTTT

V gene: TRBV11-3
D gene: TRBD2
J gene: TRBJ2-7
clone size: few
CDR3 protein: CASSPRGWGAGDTYEQYF
CDR3 DNA: TGTGCCAGCAGCCCCCGCGGCTGGGGAGCGGGAGACACTTACGAGCAGTACTTC

V gene: TRBV12-3/TRBV12-4
D gene: -
J gene: TRBJ2-7
clone size: -
CDR3 protein: CASTPSGVVQQYF
CDR3 DNA: TGTGCCAGCACCCCCTCGGGAGTGGTGCAGCAGTACTTC

V gene: TRBV7-9
D gene: TRBD2
J gene: TRBJ2-1
clone size: -
CDR3 protein: CASSLVAGLNNEQFF
CDR3 DNA: TGTGCCAGCAGCTTAGTAGCGGGTCTGAACAATGAGCAGTTCTTC

V gene: TRBV30
D gene: -
J gene: TRBJ1-1
clone size: -
CDR3 protein: CAWNLLEGAEAFF
CDR3 DNA: TGTGCCTGGAACCTCTTAGAAGGGGCTGAAGCTTTCTTT

V gene: TRBV4-1
D gene: TRBD2
J gene: TRBJ2-1
clone size: few
CDR3 protein: CASSPPGGTSGMGYNEQFF
CDR3 DNA: TGCGCCAGCAGCCCCCCCGGTGGAACTAGCGGGATGGGGTACAATGAGCAGTTCTTC

V gene: TRBV2
D gene: TRBD2
J gene: TRBJ2-1
clone size: -
CDR3 protein: CASSTSGVNYNEQFF
CDR3 DNA: TGTGCCAGCAGTACTAGCGGGGTAAACTACAATGAGCAGTTCTTC

V gene: TRBV7-2
D gene: TRBD1
J gene: TRBJ2-7
clone size: -
CDR3 protein: CASSLGTGPFYEQYF
CDR3 DNA: TGTGCCAGCAGCTTAGGGACAGGACCCTTCTACGAGCAGTACTTC

V gene: TRBV27
D gene: -
J gene: TRBJ2-7
clone size: -
CDR3 protein: CASSAAGTVSAHEQYF
CDR3 DNA: TGTGCCAGCAGTGCGGCCGGGACGGTCTCTGCCCACGAGCAGTACTTC

V gene: TRBV20-1
D gene: -
J gene: TRBJ2-3
clone size: -
CDR3 protein: CSARDFRGHNTDTQYF
CDR3 DNA: TGCAGTGCTAGAGATTTCAGGGGTCATAATACAGATACGCAGTATTTT

V gene: TRBV9
D gene: -
J gene: TRBJ2-3
clone size: -
CDR3 protein: CASSATRADTQYF
CDR3 DNA: TGTGCCAGCAGCGCGACCCGGGCAGATACGCAGTATTTT

V gene: TRBV6-2/TRBV6-3
D gene: -
J gene: TRBJ2-2
clone size: -
CDR3 protein: CASSPRTELFF
CDR3 DNA: TGTGCCAGCAGTCCCCGGACAGAGCTGTTTTTT

V gene: TRBV12-3/TRBV12-4
D gene: TRBD2
J gene: TRBJ2-1
clone size: few
CDR3 protein: CASTPPSGLGETQFF
CDR3 DNA: TGTGCCAGCACCCCCCCTAGCGGGTTGGGAGAGACCCAGTTCTTC

V gene: TRBV28
D gene: TRBD1
J gene: TRBJ2-7
clone size: many
CDR3 protein: CASRTGGSYEQYF
CDR3 DNA: TGTGCCAGCAGAACAGGGGGCTCCTACGAGCAGTACTTC

V gene: TRBV7-3
D gene: TRBD2
J gene: TRBJ2-5
clone size: -
CDR3 protein: CASSIGLAGTQETQYF
CDR3 DNA: TGTGCCAGCAGCATCGGACTAGCGGGGACCCAAGAGACCCAGTACTTC

V gene: TRBV7-3
D gene: -
J gene: TRBJ2-3
clone size: -
CDR3 protein: CASSPGPRDTQYF
CDR3 DNA: TGTGCCAGCAGCCCGGGTCCCCGTGATACGCAGTATTTT

V gene: TRBV5-1
D gene: TRBD1
J gene: TRBJ2-2
clone size: -
CDR3 protein: CASSLEGQGTAGELFF
CDR3 DNA: TGCGCCAGCAGCTTGGAGGGACAGGGGACGGCCGGGGAGCTGTTTTTT

V gene: TRBV14
D gene: -
J gene: TRBJ2-3
clone size: few
CDR3 protein: CASSQISKGDVYDTQYF
CDR3 DNA: TGTGCCAGCAGCCAAATCTCAAAGGGGGATGTTTACGATACGCAGTATTTT

V gene: TRBV20-1
D gene: -
J gene: TRBJ2-5
clone size: few
CDR3 protein: CSVDQGWEQYF
CDR3 DNA: TGCAGTGTCGACCAGGGATGGGAGCAGTACTTC

V gene: TRBV7-2
D gene: TRBD2
J gene: TRBJ2-1
clone size: -
CDR3 protein: CASSSQSGSGFEQFF
CDR3 DNA: TGTGCCAGCAGCTCTCAGAGCGGGAGCGGGTTTGAGCAGTTCTTC

V gene: TRBV6-1
D gene: TRBD1
J gene: TRBJ2-1
clone size: -
CDR3 protein: CASSQGTDREPFF
CDR3 DNA: TGTGCCAGCAGCCAAGGTACCGACAGGGAACCGTTCTTC

V gene: TRBV12-3/TRBV12-4
D gene: -
J gene: TRBJ1-2
clone size: -
CDR3 protein: CASSFVGSLGGYTF
CDR3 DNA: TGTGCCAGCAGTTTCGTGGGCAGCCTCGGGGGCTACACCTTC